This section outlines one TCR beta chain sequence together with its context. This entry belongs to a study of blood T cells in healthy people across ages. Primed by a sample-barcoded 5' primer and a J-beta primer mix, a second PCR proceeded for roughly 6 to 12 cycles. Each cDNA molecule carried a tag from a template-switch adaptor that contained 12 random nucleotides. TCRdb reprocessed the 5' RACE reads via MiXCR and lists one record per CDR3 protein. The data show some 1,500,000 distinct CDR3 sequences, approximately 39% seen once. Germline CDR1 reads SEHNR; CDR2 reads FQNEAQ (reference sequence). V shed 5 bases and J shed 13 bases, with 17 bases lying between them. The CDR3 spans 12 residues.

The sequence derives from a woman under 30 in good health. V is TRBV7-9 and J is TRBJ1-2; possible D gene TRBD1, 6 bases. The specimen was blood. This chain's CDR3 is CASSPLGALGTF. The CDR3 bases are TGTGCCAGCAGCCCCCTGGGGGCCCTGGGCACCTTC.